A selection of T cell receptor beta chains follows, all from one sample in a study of regulatory T cells in long-lasting Graves disease. Using its own MiXCR run on the multiplex PCR reads, TCRdb lists one record per CDR3 protein. The sample has hundreds of thousands of distinct CDR3 sequences, 15% to 20% seen once. These data also featured in a second study, about T cells in Graves' hyperthyroidism and ophthalmopathy.

Source: peripheral blood mononuclear cells (PBMCs), taken at new diagnosis, from a patient treated with antithyroid drugs. These receptors all come from a man younger than 35 with Graves disease. CDR3s include the opening cysteine and the closing phenylalanine or tryptophan. A D gene is named only where the DNA matches it firmly. Clone sizes are given selectively: once, few, many, or a class where the clone is expanded.

size	V	J	length	D	CDR3	DNA
NA	TRBV27	TRBJ2-1	13	TRBD1	CASSWTGGNEQLF	TGTGCCAGCAGTTGGACAGGGGGCAATGAGCAGCTCTTC
NA	TRBV3-1	TRBJ1-5	14	NA	CASSPLGGNQPQHF	TGTGCCAGCAGCCCATTGGGGGGGAATCAGCCCCAGCATTTT
NA	TRBV7-9	TRBJ2-2	14	NA	CASSPPDGTGELFF	TGTGCCAGCAGCCCCCCGGATGGAACCGGGGAGCTGTTTTTT
few	TRBV4-1	TRBJ1-5	16	NA	CASSQDGQILDQPQHF	TGCGCCAGCAGCCAAGATGGACAGATTCTCGATCAGCCCCAGCATTTT
few	TRBV28	TRBJ2-3	14	NA	CASFRPGSADTQYF	TGTGCCAGCTTCCGGCCAGGTTCGGCAGATACGCAGTATTTT
NA	TRBV6-1	TRBJ1-5	16	NA	CASSPPRGQGNQPQHF	TGTGCCAGCAGTCCCCCCCGGGGGCAAGGCAATCAGCCCCAGCATTTT
many	TRBV12-3/TRBV12-4	TRBJ2-7	16	TRBD1	CASSATRQGFTYEQYF	TGTGCCAGCAGCGCAACGAGACAGGGATTCACCTACGAGCAGTACTTC
NA	TRBV6-5	TRBJ1-1	13	NA	CASSYPGQIEAFF	TGTGCCAGCAGTTACCCAGGACAGATTGAAGCTTTCTTT
few	TRBV7-9	TRBJ2-7	13	NA	CASTPFRAYEQYF	TGTGCCAGCACCCCCTTCCGGGCCTACGAGCAGTACTTC
few	TRBV7-6	TRBJ2-1	15	NA	CASSPYTEGRNEQFF	TGTGCCAGCAGCCCATATACAGAGGGCCGGAATGAGCAGTTCTTC
NA	TRBV6-2/TRBV6-3	TRBJ2-3	18	NA	CASSFTPTGPLGTDTQYF	TGTGCCAGCAGTTTCACTCCTACTGGACCCCTCGGCACAGATACGCAGTATTTT
once	TRBV2	TRBJ2-1	18	TRBD2	CASSEARTSGRSYNEQFF	TGTGCCAGCAGTGAAGCGCGGACTAGCGGGAGGTCCTACAATGAGCAGTTCTTC
many	TRBV28	TRBJ1-1	13	NA	CASTPGRNTEAFF	TGTGCCAGCACCCCTGGAAGGAACACTGAAGCTTTCTTT
many	TRBV28	TRBJ2-7	15	TRBD1	CASSLGTGSVYEQYF	TGTGCCAGCAGTTTGGGGACAGGGTCGGTATACGAGCAGTACTTC
many	TRBV4-1	TRBJ2-5	17	TRBD2	CASSLSGLAGFQETQYF	TGCGCCAGCAGCCTATCGGGACTAGCGGGTTTCCAGGAGACCCAGTACTTC
many	TRBV12-3/TRBV12-4	TRBJ2-7	13	NA	CASSFGGPYEQYF	TGTGCCAGCAGTTTTGGGGGGCCCTACGAGCAGTACTTC
NA	TRBV27	TRBJ1-4	18	TRBD1	CASSLSGTGAVDNEKLFF	TGTGCCAGCAGTTTGTCCGGGACAGGGGCCGTAGACAATGAAAAACTGTTTTTT
many	TRBV5-1	TRBJ2-7	13	NA	CASSPGLSYEQYF	TGTGCCAGCAGTCCGGGACTTTCCTACGAGCAGTACTTC
many	TRBV6-5	TRBJ2-7	15	NA	CASSYTPRLSYEQYF	TGTGCCAGCAGTTACACTCCTCGTTTATCCTACGAGCAGTACTTC
few	TRBV3-1	TRBJ2-4	20	TRBD2	CASSQEGLAGVMMAKNIQYF	TGTGCCAGCAGCCAAGAAGGCCTAGCGGGAGTGATGATGGCCAAAAACATTCAGTACTTC
NA	TRBV30	TRBJ1-6	13	NA	CACMTGVRSPLHF	TGTGCCTGCATGACAGGCGTTCGGTCACCCCTCCACTTT
NA	TRBV20-1	TRBJ2-7	13	TRBD1	CSARQGARDEQYF	TGCAGTGCCAGACAGGGGGCGCGAGACGAGCAGTACTTC
many	TRBV12-3/TRBV12-4	TRBJ1-4	14	NA	CASSLARLGEKLFF	TGTGCCAGCAGTTTGGCACGGCTGGGTGAAAAACTGTTTTTT
many	TRBV29-1	TRBJ1-4	12	NA	CSVSEAVEKLFF	TGCAGCGTTTCTGAGGCGGTTGAAAAACTGTTTTTT
few	TRBV28	TRBJ2-3	18	TRBD2	CASNPGGREGRDTDTQYF	TGTGCCAGCAACCCGGGGGGGCGGGAGGGCCGGGACACAGATACGCAGTATTTT
few	TRBV5-6	TRBJ2-7	15	TRBD1	CASSLALQGPYEQYF	TGTGCCAGCAGCTTGGCCCTACAGGGGCCCTACGAGCAGTACTTC
few	TRBV11-1	TRBJ1-4	13	NA	CASSESINEKLFF	TGTGCCAGCTCGGAATCGATAAATGAAAAACTGTTTTTT
NA	TRBV20-1	TRBJ2-2	13	NA	CSASPRGQAELFF	TGCAGTGCTAGCCCCCGGGGGCAGGCGGAGCTGTTTTTT
many	TRBV2	TRBJ2-7	13	TRBD2	CASNLQVAGEQYF	TGTGCCAGCAATCTTCAAGTAGCGGGCGAGCAGTACTTC
NA	TRBV3-1	TRBJ2-1	16	TRBD2	CASTAATGLADNEQFF	TGTGCCAGCACCGCCGCAACCGGACTAGCGGACAATGAGCAGTTCTTC
NA	TRBV5-1	TRBJ1-2	17	NA	CASSLGHSLEANYGYTF	TGCGCCAGCAGCCTGGGGCACAGCCTAGAAGCTAACTATGGCTACACCTTC
NA	TRBV28	TRBJ1-5	17	TRBD1	CASSPSLRTGVYQPQHF	TGTGCCAGCAGCCCTTCCCTCCGGACAGGGGTTTATCAGCCCCAGCATTTT
NA	TRBV7-9	TRBJ1-4	16	TRBD1	CASSFRTGGEGEKLFF	TGTGCCAGCAGCTTCCGTACAGGGGGCGAAGGGGAAAAACTGTTTTTT
NA	TRBV6-9	TRBJ2-7	20	NA	CASSSRLKQSGDRGSYEQYF	TGTGCCAGCAGTTCACGACTAAAGCAGAGCGGAGACCGGGGCTCCTACGAGCAGTACTTC
NA	TRBV5-1	TRBJ1-1	16	NA	CASSPGGGGGFTEAFF	TGCGCCAGCAGCCCCGGCGGGGGCGGGGGGTTCACTGAAGCTTTCTTT
many	TRBV27	TRBJ1-6	17	NA	CASSPSQGRSYNSPLHF	TGTGCCAGCAGTCCATCCCAGGGGAGGTCCTATAATTCACCCCTCCACTTT
NA	TRBV6-2/TRBV6-3	TRBJ2-3	17	TRBD2	CASEGLAGGMGTDTQYF	TGTGCCAGCGAGGGACTAGCGGGCGGAATGGGCACAGATACGCAGTATTTT
NA	TRBV20-1	TRBJ1-1	15	NA	CSARGEDLWNTEAFF	TGCAGTGCTAGGGGCGAGGACTTGTGGAACACTGAAGCTTTCTTT
few	TRBV10-3	TRBJ2-3	12	NA	CAISDDSDTQYF	TGTGCCATCAGTGACGACTCAGATACGCAGTATTTT
few	TRBV15	TRBJ1-1	16	TRBD1	CATSSIQGGGGTEAFF	TGTGCCACCAGCAGTATACAGGGGGGCGGCGGCACTGAAGCTTTCTTT
few	TRBV6-2/TRBV6-3	TRBJ2-3	16	NA	CASSLYSLEFTDTQYF	TGTGCCAGCAGTCTTTACTCTCTAGAGTTTACAGATACGCAGTATTTT
many	TRBV27	TRBJ1-5	14	TRBD1	CASGGQTSNQPQHF	TGTGCCAGCGGGGGACAGACTAGCAATCAGCCCCAGCATTTT
NA	TRBV6-9	TRBJ1-1	15	NA	CASSYGPNPNTEAFF	TGTGCCAGCAGTTACGGTCCAAATCCGAACACTGAAGCTTTCTTT
many	TRBV7-2	TRBJ2-7	15	NA	CASSLTTGSYYEQYF	TGTGCCAGCAGCTTAACCACGGGATCTTACTACGAGCAGTACTTC